Given below is one TCR beta chain in context. Its matching antigen is unknown. This sample was included in a study of T-cell memory formation after mild COVID-19. Study details: TCR clusters showed largely donor specificity.

TCRdb recomputed calls from the 5' RACE reads with MiXCR, one row per CDR3 protein. The sample includes about 88,000 distinct CDR3 sequences, about 23% of them seen just once. The V gene's germline CDR1 is LNHDA and CDR2 SQIVND (reference sequence). This CDR3 contains 13 residues. Trimming stripped 7 bases from V and 0 bases from J, with 10 bases between. Study-wide findings and caveats: Day 15 to 85 contractors were CD4/CD8 balanced; later expanders leaned CD4+. CD8+ contracting clones occupied EMRA, while CD4+ ones occupied mainly CM and EM.

Source material: PBMCs or a T cell subset sorted from them (not recorded which). This chain uses TRBV19 with TRBJ2-7; D remains ambiguous. The sequence was collected from a man between 18 and 35 years old who had mild COVID-19 (a few samples of this study predate the infection). Cell type and time point are not known. The CDR3 coding sequence is TGTGCCAGTAACGACGGCATCTCCTACGAGCAGTACTTC. Translation gives CASNDGISYEQYF.